This T cell receptor (beta chain) was sequenced for a study of blood T cell repertoires in COVID-19. After removal of 7 bases from V and 1 base from J, the junction contained 4 bases not matched to a gene. Germline assignment: CDR1 MDHEN and CDR2 SYDVKM. This CDR3 is built from 15 residues. Cohort placement rested on clinical history that participants reported themselves. Data came from immunoSEQ multiplex PCR; TCRdb stores just in-frame clones and leaves some out. This sample yields fewer than 200,000 clones, of which more than 80% are seen a single time; about 12% belongs to the top ten. The TCR originated in a man between 45 and 60 years old who had recovered from COVID-19. The J gene is TRBJ2-1, the V gene TRBV28, with 10 bases lining up with TRBD1. The specimen sequenced was PBMCs or T cells enriched from blood (not recorded which). The CDR3 nucleotides are TGTGCCAGCACTTCGGGACAGGGGTCCTACAATGAGCAGTTCTTC. Its translation: CASTSGQGSYNEQFF.